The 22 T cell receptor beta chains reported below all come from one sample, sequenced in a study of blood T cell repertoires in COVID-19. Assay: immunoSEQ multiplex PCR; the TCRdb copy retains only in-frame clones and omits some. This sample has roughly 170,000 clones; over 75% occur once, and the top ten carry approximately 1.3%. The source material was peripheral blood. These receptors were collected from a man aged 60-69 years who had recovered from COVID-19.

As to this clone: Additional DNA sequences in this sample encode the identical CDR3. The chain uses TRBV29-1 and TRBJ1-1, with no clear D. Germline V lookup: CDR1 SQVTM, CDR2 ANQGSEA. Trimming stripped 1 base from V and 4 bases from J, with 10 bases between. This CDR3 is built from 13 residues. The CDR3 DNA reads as TGCAGCGTTGAAGCCCCAGGAGGCACTGAAGCTTTCTTT. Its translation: CSVEAPGGTEAFF.

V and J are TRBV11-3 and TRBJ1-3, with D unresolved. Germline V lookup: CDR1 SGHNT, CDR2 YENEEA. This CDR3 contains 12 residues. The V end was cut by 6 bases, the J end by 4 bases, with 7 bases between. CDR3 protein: CASSGRGNTIYF. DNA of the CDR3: TGTGCCAGCAGTGGGCGAGGAAACACCATATATTTT.

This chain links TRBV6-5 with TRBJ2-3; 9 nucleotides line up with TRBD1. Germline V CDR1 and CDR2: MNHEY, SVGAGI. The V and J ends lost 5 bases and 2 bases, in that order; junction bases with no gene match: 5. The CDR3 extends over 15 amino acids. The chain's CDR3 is CASSRTGGDTDTQYF. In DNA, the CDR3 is TGTGCCAGCAGTAGAACAGGGGGCGACACAGATACGCAGTATTTT.

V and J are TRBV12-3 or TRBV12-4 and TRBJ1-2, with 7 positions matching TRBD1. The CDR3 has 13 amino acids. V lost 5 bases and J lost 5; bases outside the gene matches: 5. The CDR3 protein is CASSTGQVYGYTF. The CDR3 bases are TGTGCCAGCAGTACCGGACAGGTATATGGCTACACCTTC.

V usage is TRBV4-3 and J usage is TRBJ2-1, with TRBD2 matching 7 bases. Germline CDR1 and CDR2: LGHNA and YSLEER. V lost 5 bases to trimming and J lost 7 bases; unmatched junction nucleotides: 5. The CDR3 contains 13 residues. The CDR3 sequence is CASSAGGRNEQFF. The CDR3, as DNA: TGCGCCAGCAGCGCAGGCGGGAGAAATGAGCAGTTCTTC.

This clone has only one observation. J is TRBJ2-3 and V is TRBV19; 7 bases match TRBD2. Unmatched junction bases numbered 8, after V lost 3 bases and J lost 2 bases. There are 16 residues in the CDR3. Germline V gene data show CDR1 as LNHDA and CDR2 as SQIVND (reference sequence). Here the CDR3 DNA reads TGTGCCAGTAGTATCAGATGGGGGGGGTCCACAGATACGCAGTATTTT. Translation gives CASSIRWGGSTDTQYF. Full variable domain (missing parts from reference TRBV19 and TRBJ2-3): DGGITQSPKYLFRKEGQNVTLSCEQNLNHDAMYWYRQDPGQGLRLIYYSQIVNDFQKGDIAEGYSVSREKKESFPLTVTSAQKNPTAFYLCASSIRWGGSTDTQYFGPGTRLTVL.

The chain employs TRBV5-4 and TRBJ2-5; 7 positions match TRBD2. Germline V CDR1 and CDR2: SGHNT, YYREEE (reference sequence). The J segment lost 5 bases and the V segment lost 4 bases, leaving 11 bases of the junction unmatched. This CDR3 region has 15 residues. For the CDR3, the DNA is TGTGCCAGCAGCCTAGGGGAAGCGGGGATTGAGACCCAGTACTTC. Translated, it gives CASSLGEAGIETQYF.

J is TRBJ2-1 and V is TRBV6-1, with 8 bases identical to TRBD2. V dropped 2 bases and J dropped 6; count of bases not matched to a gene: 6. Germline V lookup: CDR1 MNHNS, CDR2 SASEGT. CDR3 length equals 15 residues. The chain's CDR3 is CASSEFGRGANEQFF. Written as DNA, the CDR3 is TGTGCCAGCAGTGAATTCGGGCGGGGGGCCAATGAGCAGTTCTTC.

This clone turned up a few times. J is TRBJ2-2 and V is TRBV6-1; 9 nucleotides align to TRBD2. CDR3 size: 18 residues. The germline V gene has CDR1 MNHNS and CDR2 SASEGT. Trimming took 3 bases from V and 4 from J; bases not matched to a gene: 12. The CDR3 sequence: CASSDLAGGLAGTGELFF. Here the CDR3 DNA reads TGTGCCAGCAGTGATCTCGCGGGGGGGCTGGCGGGCACCGGGGAGCTGTTTTTT.

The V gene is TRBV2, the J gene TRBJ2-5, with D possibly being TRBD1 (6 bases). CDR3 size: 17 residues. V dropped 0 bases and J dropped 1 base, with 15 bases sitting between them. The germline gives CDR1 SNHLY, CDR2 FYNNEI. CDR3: CASSEAEGAGAQETQYF. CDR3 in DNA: TGTGCCAGCAGTGAAGCGGAAGGGGCAGGGGCCCAAGAGACCCAGTACTTC.

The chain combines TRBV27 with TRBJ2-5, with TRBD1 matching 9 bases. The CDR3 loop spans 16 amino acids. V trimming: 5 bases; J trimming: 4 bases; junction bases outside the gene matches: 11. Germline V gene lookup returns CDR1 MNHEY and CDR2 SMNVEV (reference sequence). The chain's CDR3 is CASSTLGQGGLETQYF. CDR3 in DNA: TGTGCCAGCAGTACCTTGGGACAGGGAGGGTTAGAGACCCAGTACTTC.

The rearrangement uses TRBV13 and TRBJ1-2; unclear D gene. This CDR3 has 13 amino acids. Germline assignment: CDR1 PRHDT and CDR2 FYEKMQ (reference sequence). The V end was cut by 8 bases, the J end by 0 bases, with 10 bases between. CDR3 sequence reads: CASGLIANYGYTF. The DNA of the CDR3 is TGTGCCAGCGGACTTATAGCTAACTATGGCTACACCTTC.

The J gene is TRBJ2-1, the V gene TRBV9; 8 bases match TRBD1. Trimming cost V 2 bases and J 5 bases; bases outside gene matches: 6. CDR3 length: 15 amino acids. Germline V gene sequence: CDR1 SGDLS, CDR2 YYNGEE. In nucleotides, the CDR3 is TGTGCCAGCAGCGTGACAGGGGCGGATGACAATGAGCAGTTCTTC. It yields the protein CASSVTGADDNEQFF.

CDR3 loop: CASSGLAVRNEQFF. The CDR3, as DNA: TGTGCCAGCAGTGGACTAGCGGTGCGCAATGAGCAGTTCTTC. The chain has TRBV2 and TRBJ2-1; 9 bases match TRBD2. The CDR3 runs to 14 residues. The V gene's germline CDR1 is SNHLY and CDR2 FYNNEI. The V gene end was trimmed by 4 bases and the J gene end by 6 bases; junction bases not matched to a gene: 4.

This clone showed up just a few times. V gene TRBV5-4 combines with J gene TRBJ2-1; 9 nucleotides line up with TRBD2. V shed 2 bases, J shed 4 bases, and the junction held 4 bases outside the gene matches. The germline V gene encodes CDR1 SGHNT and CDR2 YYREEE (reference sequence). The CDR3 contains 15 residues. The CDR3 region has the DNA TGTGCCAGCAGCTTCGGGACTAGCAGTTACAATGAGCAGTTCTTC. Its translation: CASSFGTSSYNEQFF.

CDR3 DNA sequence: TGTGCCAGCAGCCGCGGACGGGAGATTGAAGCTTTCTTT. Its protein product is CASSRGREIEAFF. The chain recombines TRBV27 with TRBJ1-1; D not certain. V dropped 6 bases and J dropped 7 bases, with 15 bases sitting between them. Germline loops: CDR1 MNHEY, CDR2 SMNVEV (reference sequence). The CDR3 totals 13 residues.

Here the CDR3 reads CASSPGQGAAGYTF. CDR3 sequence (DNA): TGTGCCAGCAGCCCTGGACAGGGGGCGGCTGGCTACACCTTC. The chain has TRBV4-2 and TRBJ1-2, with 11 bases identical to TRBD1. CDR3 length: 14 amino acids. Germline V CDR1 and CDR2: LGHNA, YNFKEQ. With 4 bases clipped from V and 7 bases from J, the junction kept 5 bases outside the gene matches.

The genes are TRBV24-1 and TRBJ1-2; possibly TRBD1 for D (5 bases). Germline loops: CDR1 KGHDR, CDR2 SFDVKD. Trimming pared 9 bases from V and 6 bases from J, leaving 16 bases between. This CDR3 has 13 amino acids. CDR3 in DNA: TGTGCCACCGAAGATAATGGGGCTCATGGCTACACCTTC. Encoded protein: CATEDNGAHGYTF.

The CDR3, as DNA: TGTGCCAGCAGCTTAAGCGGGGCTTACGAGCAGTACTTC. Protein: CASSLSGAYEQYF. The chain joins TRBV11-3 to TRBJ2-7, with TRBD2 matching 7 bases. Germline CDR1 reads SGHNT; CDR2 reads YENEEA. The CDR3 covers 13 residues. Germline trimming cut 2 bases from V and 4 bases from J; bases unmatched to any gene: 2.

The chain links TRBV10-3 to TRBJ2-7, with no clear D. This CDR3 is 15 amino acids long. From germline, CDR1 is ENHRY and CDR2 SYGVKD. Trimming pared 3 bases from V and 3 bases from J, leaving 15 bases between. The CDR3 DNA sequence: TGTGCCATCAGTGATAGTGCCGCCTATCACTACGAGCAGTACTTC. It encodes CAISDSAAYHYEQYF.

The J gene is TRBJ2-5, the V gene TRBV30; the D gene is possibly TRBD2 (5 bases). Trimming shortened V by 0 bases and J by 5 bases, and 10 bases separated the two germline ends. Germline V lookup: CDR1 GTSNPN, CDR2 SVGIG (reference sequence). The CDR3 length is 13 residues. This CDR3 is CAWSVGGLETQYF. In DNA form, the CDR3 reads TGTGCCTGGAGTGTAGGAGGCCTGGAGACCCAGTACTTC.

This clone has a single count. CDR3 nucleotide sequence: TGTGCCAGCAGCCCGCCAGGGGGAACTGAAGCTTTCTTT. It specifies CASSPPGGTEAFF. This rearrangement joins TRBV11-2 to TRBJ1-1, with 7 nucleotides matching TRBD1. The trim removed 5 bases at V and 5 bases at J, leaving 5 bases unmatched. CDR3 length: 13 residues. Per germline, CDR1 SGHAT and CDR2 FQNNGV.